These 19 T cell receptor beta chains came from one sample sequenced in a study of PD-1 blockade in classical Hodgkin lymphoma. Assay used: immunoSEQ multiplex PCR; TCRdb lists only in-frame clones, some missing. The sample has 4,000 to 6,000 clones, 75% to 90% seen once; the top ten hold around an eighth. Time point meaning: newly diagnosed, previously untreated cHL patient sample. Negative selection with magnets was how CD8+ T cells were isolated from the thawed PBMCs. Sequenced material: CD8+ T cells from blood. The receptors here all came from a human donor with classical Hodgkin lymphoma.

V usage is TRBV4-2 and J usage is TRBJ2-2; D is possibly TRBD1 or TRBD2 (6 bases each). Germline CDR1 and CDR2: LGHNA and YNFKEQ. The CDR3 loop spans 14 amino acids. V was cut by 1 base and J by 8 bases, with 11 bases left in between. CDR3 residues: CASSQGGARGELFF. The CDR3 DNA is TGTGCCAGCAGCCAAGGGGGGGCGAGGGGGGAGCTGTTTTTT.

The CDR3 DNA sequence: TGTGCCAGCAGCTTGGTTGTGTATCAAGAGACCCAGTACTTC. Amino acid sequence: CASSLVVYQETQYF. This sequence joins TRBV5-6 and TRBJ2-5; no clear D. Germline values: CDR1 SGHDT, CDR2 YYEEEE. Trimming took off 0 bases at V and 2 bases at J, with 8 bases between the two ends. The CDR3 runs 14 residues.

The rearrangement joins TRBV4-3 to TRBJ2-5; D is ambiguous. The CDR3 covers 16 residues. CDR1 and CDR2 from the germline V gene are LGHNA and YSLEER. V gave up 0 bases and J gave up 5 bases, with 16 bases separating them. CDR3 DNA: TGCGCCAGCAGCCAAGATAATGAAGTCAGGTGGGAGACCCAGTACTTC. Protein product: CASSQDNEVRWETQYF.

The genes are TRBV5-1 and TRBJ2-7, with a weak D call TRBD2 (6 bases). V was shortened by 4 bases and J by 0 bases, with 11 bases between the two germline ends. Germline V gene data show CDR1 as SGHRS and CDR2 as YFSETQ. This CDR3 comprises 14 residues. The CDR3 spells CASSMRGSSYEQYF. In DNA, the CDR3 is TGCGCCAGCAGCATGCGGGGTAGCTCCTACGAGCAGTACTTC.

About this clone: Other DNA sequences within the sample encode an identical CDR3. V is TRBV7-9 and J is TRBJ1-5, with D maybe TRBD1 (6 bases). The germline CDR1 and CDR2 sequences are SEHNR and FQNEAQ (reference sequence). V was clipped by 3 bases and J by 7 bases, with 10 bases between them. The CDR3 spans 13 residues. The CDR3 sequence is CASSLGGGQPQHF. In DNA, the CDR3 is TGTGCCAGCAGCTTGGGGGGGGGCCAGCCCCAGCATTTT.

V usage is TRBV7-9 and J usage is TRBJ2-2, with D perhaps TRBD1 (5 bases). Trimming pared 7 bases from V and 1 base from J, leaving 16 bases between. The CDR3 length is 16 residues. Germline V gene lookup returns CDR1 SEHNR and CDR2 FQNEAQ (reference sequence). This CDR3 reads CASTPPGSGNTGELFF. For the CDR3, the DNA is TGTGCCAGCACCCCGCCAGGGTCGGGGAACACCGGGGAGCTGTTTTTT.

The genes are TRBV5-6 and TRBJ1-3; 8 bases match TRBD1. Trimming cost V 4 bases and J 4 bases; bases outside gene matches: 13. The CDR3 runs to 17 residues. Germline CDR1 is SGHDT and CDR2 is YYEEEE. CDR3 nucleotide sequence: TGTGCCAGCAGCCGGGACAGGCAAGTCTATTCCGGAAACACCATATATTTT. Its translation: CASSRDRQVYSGNTIYF.

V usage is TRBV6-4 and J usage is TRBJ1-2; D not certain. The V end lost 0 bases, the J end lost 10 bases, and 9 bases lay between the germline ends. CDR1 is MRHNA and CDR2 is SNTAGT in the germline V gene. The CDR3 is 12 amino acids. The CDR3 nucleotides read TGTGCCAGCAGTGACTCGAGTTCCCACTACACCTTC. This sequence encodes CASSDSSSHYTF.

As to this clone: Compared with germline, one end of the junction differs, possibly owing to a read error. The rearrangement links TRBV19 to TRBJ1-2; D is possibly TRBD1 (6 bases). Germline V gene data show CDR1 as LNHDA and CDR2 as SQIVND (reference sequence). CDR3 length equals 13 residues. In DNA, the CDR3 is TGTGCCACTAGTAGTATGGGGGGCTTCAGCTACACCTTC. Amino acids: CATSSMGGFSYTF.

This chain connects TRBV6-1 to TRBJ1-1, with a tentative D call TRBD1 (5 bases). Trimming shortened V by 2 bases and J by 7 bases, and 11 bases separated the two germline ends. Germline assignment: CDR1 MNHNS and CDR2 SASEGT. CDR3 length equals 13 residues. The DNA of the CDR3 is TGTGCCAGCAGTGAATCGGAGGGGTTTGAAGCTTTCTTT. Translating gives CASSESEGFEAFF.

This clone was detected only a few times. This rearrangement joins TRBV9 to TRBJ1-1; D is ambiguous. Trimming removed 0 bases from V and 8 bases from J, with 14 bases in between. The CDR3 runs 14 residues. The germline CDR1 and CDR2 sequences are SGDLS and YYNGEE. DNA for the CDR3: TGTGCCAGCAGCGTAGAGCCGGCCGGATCCGAAGCTTTCTTT. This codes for CASSVEPAGSEAFF.

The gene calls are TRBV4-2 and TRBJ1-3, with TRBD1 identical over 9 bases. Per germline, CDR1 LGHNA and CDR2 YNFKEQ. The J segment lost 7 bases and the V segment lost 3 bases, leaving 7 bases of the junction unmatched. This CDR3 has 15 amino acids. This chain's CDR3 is CASSQPKTGGNTIYF. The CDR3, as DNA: TGTGCCAGCAGCCAGCCAAAGACAGGGGGGAACACCATATATTTT.

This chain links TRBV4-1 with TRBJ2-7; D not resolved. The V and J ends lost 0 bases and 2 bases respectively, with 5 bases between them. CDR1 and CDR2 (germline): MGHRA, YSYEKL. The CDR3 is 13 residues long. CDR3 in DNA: TGCGCCAGCAGCCAAGATCTGACCTACGAGCAGTACTTC. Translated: CASSQDLTYEQYF.

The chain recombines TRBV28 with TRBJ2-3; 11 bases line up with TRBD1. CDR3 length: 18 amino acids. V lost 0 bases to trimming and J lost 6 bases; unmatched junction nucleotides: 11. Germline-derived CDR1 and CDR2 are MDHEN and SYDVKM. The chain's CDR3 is CASSLWRTGGGVGDTQYF. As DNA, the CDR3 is TGTGCCAGCAGTTTATGGAGGACAGGGGGCGGGGTTGGGGATACGCAGTATTTT. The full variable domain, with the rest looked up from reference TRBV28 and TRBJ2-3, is DVKVTQSSRYLVKRTGEKVFLECVQDMDHENMFWYRQDPGLGLRLIYFSYDVKMKEKGDIPEGYSVSREKKERFSLILESASTNQTSMYLCASSLWRTGGGVGDTQYFGPGTRLTVL.

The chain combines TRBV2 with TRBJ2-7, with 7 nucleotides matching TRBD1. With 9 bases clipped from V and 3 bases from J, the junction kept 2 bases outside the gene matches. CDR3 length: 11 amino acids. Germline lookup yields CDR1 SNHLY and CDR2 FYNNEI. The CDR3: CASRDSYEQYF. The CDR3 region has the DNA TGTGCCAGTAGGGACAGCTACGAGCAGTACTTC.

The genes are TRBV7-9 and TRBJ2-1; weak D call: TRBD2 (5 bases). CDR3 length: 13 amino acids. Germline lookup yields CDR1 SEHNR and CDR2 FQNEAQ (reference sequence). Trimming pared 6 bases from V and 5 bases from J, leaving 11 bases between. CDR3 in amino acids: CASSSAGDNEQFF. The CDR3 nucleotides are TGTGCCAGCAGTTCGGCCGGGGACAATGAGCAGTTCTTC.

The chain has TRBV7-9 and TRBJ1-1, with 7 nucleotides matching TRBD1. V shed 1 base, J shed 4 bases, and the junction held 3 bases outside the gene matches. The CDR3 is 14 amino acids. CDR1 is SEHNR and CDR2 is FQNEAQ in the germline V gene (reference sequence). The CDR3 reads CASSLEAGGTEAFF. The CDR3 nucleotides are TGTGCCAGCAGCTTAGAGGCAGGGGGCACTGAAGCTTTCTTT.

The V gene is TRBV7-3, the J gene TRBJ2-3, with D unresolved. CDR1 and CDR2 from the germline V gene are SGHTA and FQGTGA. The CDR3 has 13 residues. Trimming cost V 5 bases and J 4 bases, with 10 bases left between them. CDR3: CASSLRSPDTQYF. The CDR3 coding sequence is TGTGCCAGCAGCCTTCGGAGCCCAGATACGCAGTATTTT.

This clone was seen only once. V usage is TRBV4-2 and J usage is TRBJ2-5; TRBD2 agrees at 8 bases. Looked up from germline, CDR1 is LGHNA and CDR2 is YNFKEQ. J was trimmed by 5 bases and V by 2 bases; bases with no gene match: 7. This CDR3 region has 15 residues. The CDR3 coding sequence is TGTGCCAGCAGCCAACTCGGGGGGGCCGAGGAGACCCAGTACTTC. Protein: CASSQLGGAEETQYF.